This T cell receptor beta chain was retrieved from a study of Ad26.COV2.S vaccination and SARS-CoV-2 variants. Study-wide results and limits: Compared with placebo recipients, vaccine recipients had higher spike-specific TCR breadth. Substantial response breadth was reportedly seen for spike-specific CD8+ and CD4+ T cells after vaccination.

Sample treatment: approximately 18 received Ad26.COV2.S at low or high dose, single or two shots; a few received placebo; per-sample allocation not given. Sampling occurred on day 63 after the first vaccine or placebo injection. The donor was a Boston adult aged 18-55 years. This vaccine is an Ad26 vector that expresses the Wuhan-strain SARS-CoV-2 spike. The germline V gene encodes CDR1 SGHTA and CDR2 FQGTGA. This CDR3 has 14 residues. The V and J ends lost 3 bases and 3 bases respectively, with 9 bases between them. To note about this clone: Its antigen is not known.

TCRdb's table, derived via immunoSEQ multiplex PCR, lists solely in-frame clones and lacks some. The sample consists of approximately 300,000 clones, over 80% of them appearing once. This material consisted of peripheral blood, taken in a trial of Ad26.COV2.S vaccine versus placebo. The TCR sequence derives from a person between 18 and 65 years old who received the Ad26.COV2.S COVID-19 vaccine or a placebo. The chain joins TRBV7-3 to TRBJ2-1; no clear D gene. The CDR3 nucleotides read TGTGCCAGCAGCTTCAGCGACGACTACAATGAGCAGTTCTTC. Translated: CASSFSDDYNEQFF.